These T cell receptor beta chains were read from a single sample in a study of blood T cell repertoires in COVID-19. Clones were sequenced by immunoSEQ multiplex PCR, and TCRdb holds only the in-frame ones, with some missing. The data hold just under 150,000 clones, with 80% to 90% observed a single time. The sample was peripheral blood. The source of these receptors is a woman aged 50 to 60 with acute or convalescent COVID-19. Each CDR3 is given with its conserved first and last residue. A D gene is named only where the DNA matches it firmly. Size tells how often a clone was seen (once, few, many) or the class of an expanded clone, and some rows leave it out.

CDR3nt: TGTGCTGCCAGGGGGGACAATGAGCAGTTCTTC
CDR3aa: CAARGDNEQFF
d_gene: NA
abundance: NA
j_gene: TRBJ2-1
v_gene: TRBV6-5

CDR3nt: TGCGCCAGCAGATTAGCGGGGGGAGACACAGATACGCAGTATTTT
CDR3aa: CASRLAGGDTDTQYF
d_gene: TRBD2
abundance: NA
j_gene: TRBJ2-3
v_gene: TRBV5-1

CDR3nt: TGTGCCTGGACCTGGACTAGCGGAGGTGCCATTTCCTGGGATACGCAGTATTTT
CDR3aa: CAWTWTSGGAISWDTQYF
d_gene: TRBD2
abundance: NA
j_gene: TRBJ2-3
v_gene: TRBV30

CDR3nt: TGTGCCAGCAGCTCCTCGGGACAGGGGGTTTCTGGCTACACCTTC
CDR3aa: CASSSSGQGVSGYTF
d_gene: TRBD1
abundance: NA
j_gene: TRBJ1-2
v_gene: TRBV9

CDR3nt: TGCAGCGTTGAAGGGGCCAACTCCTACGAGCAGTACTTC
CDR3aa: CSVEGANSYEQYF
d_gene: NA
abundance: NA
j_gene: TRBJ2-7
v_gene: TRBV29-1

CDR3nt: TGCGCCAGCAGCTTGGCCGGGAATGAGCAGTTCTTC
CDR3aa: CASSLAGNEQFF
d_gene: NA
abundance: once
j_gene: TRBJ2-1
v_gene: TRBV5-1

CDR3nt: TGTGCCAGCAGCTTAGCGGTGAGACAGACGAAAGCAACTAATGAAAAACTGTTTTTT
CDR3aa: CASSLAVRQTKATNEKLFF
d_gene: NA
abundance: NA
j_gene: TRBJ1-4
v_gene: TRBV7-6

CDR3nt: TGTGCTAGTGCTACAGGTACAACTAATGAAAAACTGTTTTTT
CDR3aa: CASATGTTNEKLFF
d_gene: NA
abundance: NA
j_gene: TRBJ1-4
v_gene: TRBV12-5

CDR3nt: TGCGCCAGCAGCTTGACTGGCAGGGTGGACTATGGCTACACCTTC
CDR3aa: CASSLTGRVDYGYTF
d_gene: NA
abundance: NA
j_gene: TRBJ1-2
v_gene: TRBV5-1

CDR3nt: TGTGCCACCAGCAGAGAACAGTCGAACACCGGGGAGCTGTTTTTT
CDR3aa: CATSREQSNTGELFF
d_gene: NA
abundance: once
j_gene: TRBJ2-2
v_gene: TRBV15

CDR3nt: TGTGCCAGCAGCCCCCCTAGAGGGGGTCTCGGCTACACCTTC
CDR3aa: CASSPPRGGLGYTF
d_gene: NA
abundance: NA
j_gene: TRBJ1-2
v_gene: TRBV13

CDR3nt: TGTGCCAGCAGCTTAAACGGGAGGGTCGACGAGCAGTACTTC
CDR3aa: CASSLNGRVDEQYF
d_gene: TRBD2
abundance: NA
j_gene: TRBJ2-7
v_gene: TRBV7-3

CDR3nt: TGTGCCAGCAGCGGCAGACTAGCGGGAGTGCGTGAGCAGTTCTTC
CDR3aa: CASSGRLAGVREQFF
d_gene: TRBD2
abundance: NA
j_gene: TRBJ2-1
v_gene: TRBV9

CDR3nt: TGTGCCAGCAGCGTGTCTAGCGGAACACCCAATGAGCAGTTCTTC
CDR3aa: CASSVSSGTPNEQFF
d_gene: TRBD2
abundance: NA
j_gene: TRBJ2-1
v_gene: TRBV9

CDR3nt: TGCGCCAGCAGCCCGGGACTAGCAGTCGTCGATGAGCAGTTCTTC
CDR3aa: CASSPGLAVVDEQFF
d_gene: TRBD2
abundance: once
j_gene: TRBJ2-1
v_gene: TRBV5-1

CDR3nt: TGCGCCAGCAGCTTCCGACTAGCGGGACGAGCAGATACGCAGTATTTT
CDR3aa: CASSFRLAGRADTQYF
d_gene: TRBD2
abundance: NA
j_gene: TRBJ2-3
v_gene: TRBV5-1

CDR3nt: TGTGCCATCGGGGGGACAGGAACTGGAAACACCATATATTTT
CDR3aa: CAIGGTGTGNTIYF
d_gene: TRBD1
abundance: few
j_gene: TRBJ1-3
v_gene: TRBV10-3

CDR3nt: TGCAGTGCTAGTCACCGACCATCCACAGCGGCCCTATATGTAGAGACCCAGTACTTC
CDR3aa: CSASHRPSTAALYVETQYF
d_gene: NA
abundance: NA
j_gene: TRBJ2-5
v_gene: TRBV20-1

CDR3nt: TGCAGCGTTGAACGGCTAGCGGGAGGGAGAAACACCGGGGAGCTGTTTTTT
CDR3aa: CSVERLAGGRNTGELFF
d_gene: TRBD2
abundance: NA
j_gene: TRBJ2-2
v_gene: TRBV29-1

CDR3nt: TGTGCCAGCAGCTCCCTTTGGACAGGGGTCTACGAGCAGTACTTC
CDR3aa: CASSSLWTGVYEQYF
d_gene: TRBD1
abundance: NA
j_gene: TRBJ2-7
v_gene: TRBV11-2

CDR3nt: TGTGCCAGCAGCGCGACAGGGGCCTCTGGAAACACCATATATTTT
CDR3aa: CASSATGASGNTIYF
d_gene: TRBD1
abundance: NA
j_gene: TRBJ1-3
v_gene: TRBV27

CDR3nt: TGTGCCAGCAGCGTAGGCGGGGACCCCTACAATGAGCAGTTCTTC
CDR3aa: CASSVGGDPYNEQFF
d_gene: NA
abundance: NA
j_gene: TRBJ2-1
v_gene: TRBV9

CDR3nt: TGTGCCAGCAGCGGAAGGACAGGAAAATATGGCTACACCTTC
CDR3aa: CASSGRTGKYGYTF
d_gene: TRBD1
abundance: once
j_gene: TRBJ1-2
v_gene: TRBV9

CDR3nt: TGTGCCAGCAGTTTTATAGGGGCCAACGTCCTGACTTTC
CDR3aa: CASSFIGANVLTF
d_gene: NA
abundance: NA
j_gene: TRBJ2-6
v_gene: TRBV12-3/TRBV12-4

CDR3nt: TGTGCCAGCAGGCTCGACAGGGACACTGAAGCTTTCTTT
CDR3aa: CASRLDRDTEAFF
d_gene: TRBD1
abundance: once
j_gene: TRBJ1-1
v_gene: TRBV6-4

CDR3nt: TGTGCCATCAGTGTTCCAGGGGCGATCTATGGCTACACCTTC
CDR3aa: CAISVPGAIYGYTF
d_gene: NA
abundance: once
j_gene: TRBJ1-2
v_gene: TRBV10-3

CDR3nt: TGTGCCAGCAGTTTAGGCGGGACAGGGTCTGACGAGCAGTACTTC
CDR3aa: CASSLGGTGSDEQYF
d_gene: TRBD1
abundance: once
j_gene: TRBJ2-7
v_gene: TRBV27

CDR3nt: TGTGCCAGCAGCTTAGGGGCAGGGGGCGCAGGCAATCAGCCCCAGCATTTT
CDR3aa: CASSLGAGGAGNQPQHF
d_gene: TRBD1
abundance: NA
j_gene: TRBJ1-5
v_gene: TRBV7-9

CDR3nt: TGTGCCAGTAGCCTAACACAGGGGGCAATAGGCGCTAATGAGCAGTTCTTC
CDR3aa: CASSLTQGAIGANEQFF
d_gene: TRBD1
abundance: once
j_gene: TRBJ2-1
v_gene: TRBV19

CDR3nt: TGTGCCAGTAACCCGACCGGGACAGGGGGGAACTACGAGCAGTACTTC
CDR3aa: CASNPTGTGGNYEQYF
d_gene: TRBD1
abundance: NA
j_gene: TRBJ2-7
v_gene: TRBV19

CDR3nt: TGTGCCAGCAGCAAAGCCCACCTGACAGGGAGCTCCTACAATGAGCAGTTCTTC
CDR3aa: CASSKAHLTGSSYNEQFF
d_gene: NA
abundance: NA
j_gene: TRBJ2-1
v_gene: TRBV21-1

CDR3nt: TGTGCCAGCAGTTCTCCAGGGATGAACACCGGGGAGCTGTTTTTT
CDR3aa: CASSSPGMNTGELFF
d_gene: NA
abundance: NA
j_gene: TRBJ2-2
v_gene: TRBV6-5

CDR3nt: TGTGCCACCAGCAGAGTGGGGGGAGAAGCTAACTATGGCTACACCTTC
CDR3aa: CATSRVGGEANYGYTF
d_gene: NA
abundance: NA
j_gene: TRBJ1-2
v_gene: TRBV15

CDR3nt: TGCGCCGCCAAACTAGCGGGAGTTTCAAATGAGCAGTTCTTC
CDR3aa: CAAKLAGVSNEQFF
d_gene: TRBD2
abundance: NA
j_gene: TRBJ2-1
v_gene: TRBV10-1

CDR3nt: TGTGCCAGCAGCCTGACAGGGGGCAATCAGCCCCAGCATTTT
CDR3aa: CASSLTGGNQPQHF
d_gene: TRBD1
abundance: once
j_gene: TRBJ1-5
v_gene: TRBV5-4

CDR3nt: TGTGCCAGCAGCTTGGCACTAGCGGGAACCGAGACCCAGTACTTC
CDR3aa: CASSLALAGTETQYF
d_gene: TRBD2
abundance: NA
j_gene: TRBJ2-5
v_gene: TRBV5-6

CDR3nt: TGTGCTAGTGGTTTGGTATTGGGACAGCGAGCCTACGAGCAGTACTTC
CDR3aa: CASGLVLGQRAYEQYF
d_gene: TRBD1
abundance: NA
j_gene: TRBJ2-7
v_gene: TRBV12-5

CDR3nt: TGTGCCAGCAGCTTAAGGGCCCCCCGGGACAGGGCCTACAATGAGCAGTTCTTC
CDR3aa: CASSLRAPRDRAYNEQFF
d_gene: TRBD1
abundance: NA
j_gene: TRBJ2-1
v_gene: TRBV7-3

CDR3nt: TGTGCCAGCAGCCTAAGCGGAGTCCCGAACTATGGCTACACCTTC
CDR3aa: CASSLSGVPNYGYTF
d_gene: NA
abundance: NA
j_gene: TRBJ1-2
v_gene: TRBV9

CDR3nt: TGCGCCAGCAGCCAAGGGGCGGGCGGAGGTTACTCCTACAATGAGCAGTTCTTC
CDR3aa: CASSQGAGGGYSYNEQFF
d_gene: NA
abundance: NA
j_gene: TRBJ2-1
v_gene: TRBV4-1

CDR3nt: TGTGCCAGCAGTGATCGATTACAGGCTAACTATGGCTACACCTTC
CDR3aa: CASSDRLQANYGYTF
d_gene: NA
abundance: NA
j_gene: TRBJ1-2
v_gene: TRBV6-1

CDR3nt: TGTGCCAGCAGCCCGGGACAAAACTATGGCTACACCTTC
CDR3aa: CASSPGQNYGYTF
d_gene: NA
abundance: once
j_gene: TRBJ1-2
v_gene: TRBV9

CDR3nt: TGTGCCAGCAGCTTAAGTCAGGGGCGCACAGATACGCAGTATTTT
CDR3aa: CASSLSQGRTDTQYF
d_gene: NA
abundance: NA
j_gene: TRBJ2-3
v_gene: TRBV7-2

CDR3nt: TGTGCCAGCAGCTTAGGGACTAGCCCCGAGCAGTACTTC
CDR3aa: CASSLGTSPEQYF
d_gene: TRBD2
abundance: few
j_gene: TRBJ2-7
v_gene: TRBV7-8

CDR3nt: TGTGCCAGCAGCCCATTTGACACTAATCAGCCCCAGCATTTT
CDR3aa: CASSPFDTNQPQHF
d_gene: NA
abundance: NA
j_gene: TRBJ1-5
v_gene: TRBV7-9